This T cell receptor (beta chain) was recovered during a study of cytotoxic CD8 clonotypes in ibrutinib-treated CLL. Study in general: By median 68 months, around twelve had progressed and about 15 stayed remitted; responses had been 2 complete and about 25 partial.

Points on this clone: Its target is unknown.

Method: immunoSEQ multiplex PCR; TCRdb's copy keeps in-frame clones and lacks some. The repertoire holds hundreds of thousands of clones, with approximately 67% as singletons. Study-level points and caveats: Timing of sampling differed between sustained-remission and progressing patients. While tracking circulating CD8+ T-cell counts, baseline clonality exceeded that of age-matched healthy donors. On treatment, the uncommon public clonotypes contracted or remained stable.

This specimen was PBMCs, taken after 36 months of ibrutinib treatment. This sequence originates from a human donor with chronic lymphocytic leukemia.

In nucleotides, the CDR3 is TGTGCCAGCAGCTTAAGGGATCCCACTGAAGCTTTCTTT. Amino acid sequence: CASSLRDPTEAFF. The J gene is TRBJ1-1, the V gene TRBV11-1; D is undetermined. This CDR3 is 13 amino acids long. Germline V gives CDR1 SGHAT, CDR2 FQDESV (reference sequence). The V end lost 2 bases, the J end lost 4 bases, and 8 bases lay between the germline ends.